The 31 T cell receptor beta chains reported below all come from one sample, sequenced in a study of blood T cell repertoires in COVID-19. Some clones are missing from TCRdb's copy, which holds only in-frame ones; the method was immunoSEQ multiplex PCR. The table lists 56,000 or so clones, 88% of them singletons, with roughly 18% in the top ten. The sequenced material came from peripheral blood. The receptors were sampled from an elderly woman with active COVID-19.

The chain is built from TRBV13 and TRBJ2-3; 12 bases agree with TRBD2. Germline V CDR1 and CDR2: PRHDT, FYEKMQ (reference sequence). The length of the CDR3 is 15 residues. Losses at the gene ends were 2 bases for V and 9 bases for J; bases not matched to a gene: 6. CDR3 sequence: CASSLYLAGGQTQYF. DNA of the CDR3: TGTGCCAGCAGCTTATACCTAGCGGGGGGGCAAACGCAGTATTTT.

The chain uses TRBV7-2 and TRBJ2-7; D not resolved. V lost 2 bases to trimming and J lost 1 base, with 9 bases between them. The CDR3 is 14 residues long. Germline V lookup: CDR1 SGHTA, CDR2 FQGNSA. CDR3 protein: CASSLPVTSYEQYF. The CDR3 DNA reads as TGTGCCAGCAGCTTACCCGTGACATCCTACGAGCAGTACTTC.

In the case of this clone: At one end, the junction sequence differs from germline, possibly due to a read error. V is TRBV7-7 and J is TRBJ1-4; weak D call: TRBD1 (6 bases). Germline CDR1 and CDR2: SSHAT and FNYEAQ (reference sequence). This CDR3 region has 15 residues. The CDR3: CASSSRTALNEKLFF. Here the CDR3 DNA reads TGTGCTAGCAGCTCCCGGACAGCCCTTAATGAAAAACTGTTTTTT.

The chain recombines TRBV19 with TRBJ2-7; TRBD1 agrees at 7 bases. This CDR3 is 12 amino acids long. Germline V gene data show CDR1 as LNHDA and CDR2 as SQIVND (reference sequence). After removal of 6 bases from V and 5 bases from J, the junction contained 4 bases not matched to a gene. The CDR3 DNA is TGTGCCAGTAGAGACAGGGTCCACGAGCAGTACTTC. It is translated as CASRDRVHEQYF.

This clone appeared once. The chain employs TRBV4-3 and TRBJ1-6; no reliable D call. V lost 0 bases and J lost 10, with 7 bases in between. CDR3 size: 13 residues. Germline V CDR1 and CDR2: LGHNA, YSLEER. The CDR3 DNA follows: TGCGCCAGCAGCCAAGACACTAACTCACCCCTCCACTTT. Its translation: CASSQDTNSPLHF.

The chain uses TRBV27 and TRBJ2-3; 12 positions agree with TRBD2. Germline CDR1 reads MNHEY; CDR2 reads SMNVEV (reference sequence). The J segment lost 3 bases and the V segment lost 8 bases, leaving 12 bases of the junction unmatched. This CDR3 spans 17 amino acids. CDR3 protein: CASSPAGLAGKTDTQYF. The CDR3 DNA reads TGTGCCAGCTCACCGGCAGGACTAGCGGGGAAGACAGATACGCAGTATTTT.

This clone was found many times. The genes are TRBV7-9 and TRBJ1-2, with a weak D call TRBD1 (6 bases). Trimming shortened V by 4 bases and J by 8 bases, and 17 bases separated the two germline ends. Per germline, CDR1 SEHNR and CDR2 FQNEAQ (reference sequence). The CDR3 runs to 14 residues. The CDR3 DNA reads TGTGCCAGCAGCTCGGCAGGGGCTTGGTGGGGCTACACCTTC. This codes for CASSSAGAWWGYTF.

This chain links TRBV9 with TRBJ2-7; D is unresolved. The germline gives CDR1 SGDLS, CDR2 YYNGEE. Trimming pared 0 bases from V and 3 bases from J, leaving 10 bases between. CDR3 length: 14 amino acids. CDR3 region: CASSVDSSIYEQYF. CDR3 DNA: TGTGCCAGCAGCGTAGATAGTAGTATCTACGAGCAGTACTTC.

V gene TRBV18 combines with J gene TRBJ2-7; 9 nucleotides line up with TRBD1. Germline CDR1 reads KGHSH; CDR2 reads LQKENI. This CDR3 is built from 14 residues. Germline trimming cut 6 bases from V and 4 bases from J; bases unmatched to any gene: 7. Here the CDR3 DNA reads TGTGCCAGCTCGGGACAGGGAAGGACGTACGAGCAGTACTTC. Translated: CASSGQGRTYEQYF.

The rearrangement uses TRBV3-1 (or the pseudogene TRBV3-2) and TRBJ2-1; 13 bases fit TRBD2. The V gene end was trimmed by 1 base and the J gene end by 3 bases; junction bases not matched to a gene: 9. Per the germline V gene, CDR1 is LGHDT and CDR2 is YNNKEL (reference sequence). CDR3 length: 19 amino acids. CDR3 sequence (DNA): TGTGCCAGCAGCCAAGGCACTAGCGGGGGGGGCGACTACTACAATGAGCAGTTCTTC. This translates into CASSQGTSGGGDYYNEQFF.

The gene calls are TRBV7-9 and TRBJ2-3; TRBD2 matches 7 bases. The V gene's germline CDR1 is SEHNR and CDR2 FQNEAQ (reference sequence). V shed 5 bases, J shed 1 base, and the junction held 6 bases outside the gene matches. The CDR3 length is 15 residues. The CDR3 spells CASSPGGGRTDTQYF. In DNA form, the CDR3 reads TGTGCCAGCAGCCCCGGCGGGGGACGCACAGATACGCAGTATTTT.

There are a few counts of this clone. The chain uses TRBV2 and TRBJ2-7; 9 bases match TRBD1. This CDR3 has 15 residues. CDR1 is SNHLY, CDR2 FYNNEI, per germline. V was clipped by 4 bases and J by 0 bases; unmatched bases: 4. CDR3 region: CASSGADRGSYEQYF. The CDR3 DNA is TGTGCCAGCAGTGGGGCGGACAGGGGCTCCTACGAGCAGTACTTC.

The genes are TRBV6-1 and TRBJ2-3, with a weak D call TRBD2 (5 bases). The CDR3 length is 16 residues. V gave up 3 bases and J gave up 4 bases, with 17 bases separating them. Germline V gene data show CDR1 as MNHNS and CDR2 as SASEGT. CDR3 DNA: TGTGCCAGCAGTGAGCAGTTGGCGGGCATAGCAGATACGCAGTATTTT. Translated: CASSEQLAGIADTQYF.

This chain's CDR3 is CASSEMTDDGELFF. The CDR3 DNA reads as TGTGCCAGCTCAGAAATGACAGATGACGGGGAGCTGTTTTTT. The chain carries TRBV18 and TRBJ2-2; D might be TRBD1 (5 bases). CDR3 size: 14 residues. The germline V and J ends were trimmed by 5 bases and 7 bases, with 14 bases remaining between them. Per germline, CDR1 KGHSH and CDR2 LQKENI. The variable domain in full, with the rest retrieved from reference TRBV18 and TRBJ2-2, is NAGVMQNPRHLVRRRGQEARLRCSPMKGHSHVYWYRQLPEEGLKFMVYLQKENIIDESGMPKERFSAEFPKEGPSILRIQQVVRGDSAAYFCASSEMTDDGELFFGEGSRLTVL.

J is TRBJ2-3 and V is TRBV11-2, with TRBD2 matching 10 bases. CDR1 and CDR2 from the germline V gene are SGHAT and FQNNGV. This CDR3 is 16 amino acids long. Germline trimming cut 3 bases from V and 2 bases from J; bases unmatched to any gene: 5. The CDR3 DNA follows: TGTGCCAGCAGCTTTAGTGGGACTAGCGACACAGATACGCAGTATTTT. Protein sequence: CASSFSGTSDTDTQYF. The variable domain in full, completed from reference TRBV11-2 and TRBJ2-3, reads EAGVAQSPRYKIIEKRQSVAFWCNPISGHATLYWYQQILGQGPKLLIQFQNNGVVDDSQLPKDRFSAERLKGVDSTLKIQPAKLEDSAVYLCASSFSGTSDTDTQYFGPGTRLTVL.

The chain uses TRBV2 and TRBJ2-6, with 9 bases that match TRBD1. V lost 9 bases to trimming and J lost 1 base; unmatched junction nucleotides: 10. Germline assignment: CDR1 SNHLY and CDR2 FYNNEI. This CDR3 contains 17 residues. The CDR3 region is CARGPDRGRSGANVLTF. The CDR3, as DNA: TGTGCCAGGGGGCCGGACAGGGGCAGGTCTGGGGCCAACGTCCTGACTTTC.

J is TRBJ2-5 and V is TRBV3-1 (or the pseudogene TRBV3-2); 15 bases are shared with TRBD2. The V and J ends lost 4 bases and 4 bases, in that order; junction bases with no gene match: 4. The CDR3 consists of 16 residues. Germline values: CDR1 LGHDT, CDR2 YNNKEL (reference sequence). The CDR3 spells CASSPGTSGGIETQYF. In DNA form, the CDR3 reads TGTGCCAGCAGCCCTGGGACTAGCGGGGGGATAGAGACCCAGTACTTC.

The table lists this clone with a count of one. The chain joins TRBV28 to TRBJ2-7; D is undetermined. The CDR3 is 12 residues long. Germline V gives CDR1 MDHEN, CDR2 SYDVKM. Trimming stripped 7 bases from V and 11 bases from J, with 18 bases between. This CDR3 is CASTDTRVWEYF. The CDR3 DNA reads TGTGCCAGCACCGATACCCGGGTGTGGGAGTACTTC.

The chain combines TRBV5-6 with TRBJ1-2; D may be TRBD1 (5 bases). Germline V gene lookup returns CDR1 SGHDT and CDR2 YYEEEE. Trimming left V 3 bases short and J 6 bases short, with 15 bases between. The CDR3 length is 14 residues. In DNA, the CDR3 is TGTGCCAGCAGCTCCAGTCAGGGTAGTAATGGCTACACCTTC. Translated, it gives CASSSSQGSNGYTF. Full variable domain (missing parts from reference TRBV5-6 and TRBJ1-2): DAGVTQSPTHLIKTRGQQVTLRCSPKSGHDTVSWYQQALGQGPQFIFQYYEEEERQRGNFPDRFSGHQFPNYSSELNVNALLLGDSALYLCASSSSQGSNGYTFGSGTRLTVV.

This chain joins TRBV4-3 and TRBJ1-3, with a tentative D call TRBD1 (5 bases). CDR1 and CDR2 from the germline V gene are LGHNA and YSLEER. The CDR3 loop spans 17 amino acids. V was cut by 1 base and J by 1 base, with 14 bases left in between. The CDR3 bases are TGCGCCAGCAGCCAAGCGTGGGGCACAACGTCTGGAAACACCATATATTTT. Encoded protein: CASSQAWGTTSGNTIYF.

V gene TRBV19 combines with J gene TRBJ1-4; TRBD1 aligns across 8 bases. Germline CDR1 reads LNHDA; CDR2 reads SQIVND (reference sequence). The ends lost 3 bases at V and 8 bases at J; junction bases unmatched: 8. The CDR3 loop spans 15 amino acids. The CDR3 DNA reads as TGTGCCAGTAGTATCCAGGGGGCAGTATGGGAAAAACTGTTTTTT. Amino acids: CASSIQGAVWEKLFF.

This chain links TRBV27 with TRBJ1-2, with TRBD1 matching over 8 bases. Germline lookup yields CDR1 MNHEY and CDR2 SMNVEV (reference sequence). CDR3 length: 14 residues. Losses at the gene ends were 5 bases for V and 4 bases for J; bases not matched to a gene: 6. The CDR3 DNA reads TGTGCCAGCAGTCATGGGGACAGGAGCTATGGCTACACCTTC. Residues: CASSHGDRSYGYTF.

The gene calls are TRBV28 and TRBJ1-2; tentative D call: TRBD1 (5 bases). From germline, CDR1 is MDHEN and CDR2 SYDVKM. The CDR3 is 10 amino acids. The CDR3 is CLGQIYGYTF. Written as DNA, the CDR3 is TGTCTGGGGCAGATTTATGGCTACACCTTC.

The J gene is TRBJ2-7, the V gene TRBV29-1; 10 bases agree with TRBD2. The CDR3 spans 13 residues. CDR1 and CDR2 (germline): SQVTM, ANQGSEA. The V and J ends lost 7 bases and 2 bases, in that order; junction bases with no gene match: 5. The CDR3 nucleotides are TGCAGCGCTGGGACTAGCGACGCCTACGAGCAGTACTTC. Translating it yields CSAGTSDAYEQYF.

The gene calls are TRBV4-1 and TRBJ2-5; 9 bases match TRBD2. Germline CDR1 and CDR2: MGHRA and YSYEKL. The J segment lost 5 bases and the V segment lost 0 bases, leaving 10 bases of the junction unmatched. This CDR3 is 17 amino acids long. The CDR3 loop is CASSQDSRGGPRETQYF. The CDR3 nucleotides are TGCGCCAGCAGCCAAGATTCGCGGGGGGGACCCAGGGAGACCCAGTACTTC.

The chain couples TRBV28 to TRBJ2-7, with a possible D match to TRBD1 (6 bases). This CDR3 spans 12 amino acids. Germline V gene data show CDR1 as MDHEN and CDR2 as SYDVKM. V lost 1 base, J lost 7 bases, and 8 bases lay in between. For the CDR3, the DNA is TGTGCCAGCAGTTTATATGACAGGGAGCAGTACTTC. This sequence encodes CASSLYDREQYF.

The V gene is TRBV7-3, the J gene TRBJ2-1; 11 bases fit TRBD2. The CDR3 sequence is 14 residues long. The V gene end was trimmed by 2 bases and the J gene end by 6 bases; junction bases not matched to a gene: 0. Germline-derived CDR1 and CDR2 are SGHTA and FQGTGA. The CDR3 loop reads CASSLGTSGNEQFF. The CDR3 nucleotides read TGTGCCAGCAGCTTAGGGACTAGCGGCAATGAGCAGTTCTTC.

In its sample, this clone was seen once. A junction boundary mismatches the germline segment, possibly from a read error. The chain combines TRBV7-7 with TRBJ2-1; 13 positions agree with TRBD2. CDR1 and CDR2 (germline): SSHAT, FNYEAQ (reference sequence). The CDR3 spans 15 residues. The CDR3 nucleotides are TGTGCTAGCAGCCCAGGACTAGCGGGGGACAATGAGCAGTTCTTC. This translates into CASSPGLAGDNEQFF.

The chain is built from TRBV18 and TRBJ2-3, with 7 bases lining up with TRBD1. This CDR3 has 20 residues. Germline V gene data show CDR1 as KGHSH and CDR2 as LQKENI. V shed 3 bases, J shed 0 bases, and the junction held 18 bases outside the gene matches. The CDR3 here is CASSPVRTGATMTSTDTQYF. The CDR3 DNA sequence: TGTGCCAGCTCACCCGTTAGGACAGGCGCTACAATGACTAGCACAGATACGCAGTATTTT.

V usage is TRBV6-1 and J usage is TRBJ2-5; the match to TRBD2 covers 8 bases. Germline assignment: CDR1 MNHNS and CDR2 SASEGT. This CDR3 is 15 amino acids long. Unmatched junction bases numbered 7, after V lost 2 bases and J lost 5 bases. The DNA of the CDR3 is TGTGCCAGCAGTGAACTCGGGGGGGCCTGGGAGACCCAGTACTTC. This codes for CASSELGGAWETQYF.

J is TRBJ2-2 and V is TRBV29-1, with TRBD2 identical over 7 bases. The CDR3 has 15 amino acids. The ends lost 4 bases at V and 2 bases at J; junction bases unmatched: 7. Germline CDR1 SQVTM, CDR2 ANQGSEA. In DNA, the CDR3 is TGCAGCGTTGCCGGCGGGGGAGGTAACACCGGGGAGCTGTTTTTT. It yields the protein CSVAGGGGNTGELFF.